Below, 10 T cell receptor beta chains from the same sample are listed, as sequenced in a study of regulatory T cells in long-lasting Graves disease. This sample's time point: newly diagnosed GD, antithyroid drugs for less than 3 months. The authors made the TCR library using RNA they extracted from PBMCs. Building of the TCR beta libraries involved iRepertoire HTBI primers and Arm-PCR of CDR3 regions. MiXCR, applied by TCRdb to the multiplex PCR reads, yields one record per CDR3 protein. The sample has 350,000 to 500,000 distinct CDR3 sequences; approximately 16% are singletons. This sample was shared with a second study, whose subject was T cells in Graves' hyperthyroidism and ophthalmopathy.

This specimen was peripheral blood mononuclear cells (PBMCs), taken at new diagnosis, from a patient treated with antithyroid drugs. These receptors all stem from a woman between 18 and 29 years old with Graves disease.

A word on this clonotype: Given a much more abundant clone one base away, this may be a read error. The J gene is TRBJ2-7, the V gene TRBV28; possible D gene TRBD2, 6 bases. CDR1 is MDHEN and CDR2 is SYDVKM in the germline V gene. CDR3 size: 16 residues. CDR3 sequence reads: CASKQGGLTTSYVQYF. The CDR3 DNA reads TGTGCCAGCAAGCAGGGAGGACTCACAACTTCCTACGTGCAGTACTTC.

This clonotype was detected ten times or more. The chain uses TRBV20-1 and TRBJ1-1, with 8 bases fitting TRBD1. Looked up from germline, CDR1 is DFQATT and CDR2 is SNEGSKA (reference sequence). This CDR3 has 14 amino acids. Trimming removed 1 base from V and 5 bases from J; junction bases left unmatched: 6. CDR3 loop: CSARAPRGRTEAFF. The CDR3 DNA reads TGCAGTGCTAGAGCCCCCAGGGGGCGGACTGAAGCTTTCTTT.

The CDR3 here is CASSLWASGRGDTQYF. The CDR3 coding sequence is TGTGCCAGCAGTTTATGGGCTAGCGGGAGGGGGGATACGCAGTATTTT. This rearrangement joins TRBV12-3 or TRBV12-4 to TRBJ2-3; TRBD2 matches at 12 bases. The CDR3 loop spans 16 amino acids. Trimming removed 2 bases from V and 6 bases from J; junction bases left unmatched: 6.

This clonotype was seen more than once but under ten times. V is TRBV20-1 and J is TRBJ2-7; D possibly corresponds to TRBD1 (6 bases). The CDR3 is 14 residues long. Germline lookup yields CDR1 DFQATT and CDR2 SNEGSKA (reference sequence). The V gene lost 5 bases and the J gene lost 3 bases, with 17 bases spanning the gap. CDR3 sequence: CSAPRVGAIYEQYF. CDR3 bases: TGCAGTGCTCCGCGAGTGGGGGCCATCTACGAGCAGTACTTC.

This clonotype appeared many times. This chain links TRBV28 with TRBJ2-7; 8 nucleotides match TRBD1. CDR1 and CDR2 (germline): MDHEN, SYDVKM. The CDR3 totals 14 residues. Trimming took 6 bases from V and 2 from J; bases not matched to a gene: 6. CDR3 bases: TGTGCCAGCAGCGAACAGGGGGGCCCCTACGAGCAGTACTTC. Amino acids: CASSEQGGPYEQYF.

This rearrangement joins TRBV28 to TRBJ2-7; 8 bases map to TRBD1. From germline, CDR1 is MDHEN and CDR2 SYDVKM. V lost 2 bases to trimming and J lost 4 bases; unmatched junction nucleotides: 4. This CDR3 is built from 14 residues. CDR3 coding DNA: TGTGCCAGCAGTTTAACACAGGGGGTTTACGAGCAGTACTTC. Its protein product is CASSLTQGVYEQYF.

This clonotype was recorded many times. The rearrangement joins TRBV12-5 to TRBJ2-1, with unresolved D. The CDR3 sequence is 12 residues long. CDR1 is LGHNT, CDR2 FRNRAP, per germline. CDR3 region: CATSQGYNEQFF. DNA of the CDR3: TGTGCCACGAGCCAAGGCTACAATGAGCAGTTCTTC. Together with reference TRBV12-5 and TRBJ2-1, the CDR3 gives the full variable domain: DARVTQTPRHKVTEMGQEVTMRCQPILGHNTVFWYRQTMMQGLELLAYFRNRAPLDDSGMPKDRFSAEMPDATLATLKIQPSEPRDSAVYFCATSQGYNEQFFGPGTRLTVL.

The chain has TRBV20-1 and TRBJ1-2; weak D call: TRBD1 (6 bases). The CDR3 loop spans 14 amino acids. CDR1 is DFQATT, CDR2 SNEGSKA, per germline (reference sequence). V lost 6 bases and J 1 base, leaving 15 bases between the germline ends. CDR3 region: CSAVPTGLNYGYTF. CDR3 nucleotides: TGCAGTGCCGTCCCGACAGGTCTTAACTATGGCTACACCTTC.

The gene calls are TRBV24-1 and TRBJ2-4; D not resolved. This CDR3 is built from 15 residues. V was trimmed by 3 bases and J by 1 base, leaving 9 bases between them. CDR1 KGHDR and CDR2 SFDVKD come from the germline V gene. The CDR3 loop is CATSDPAAAKNIQYF. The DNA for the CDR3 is TGTGCCACCAGTGATCCCGCGGCGGCCAAAAACATTCAGTACTTC.

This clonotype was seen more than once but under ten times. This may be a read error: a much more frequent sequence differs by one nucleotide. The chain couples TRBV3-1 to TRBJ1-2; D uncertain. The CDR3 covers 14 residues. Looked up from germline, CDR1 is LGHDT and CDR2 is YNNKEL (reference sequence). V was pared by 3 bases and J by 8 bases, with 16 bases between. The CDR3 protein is CASSHYSWDRGYTF. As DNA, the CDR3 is TGTGCCAGCAGCCATTACTCATGGGATCGCGGCTACACCTTC. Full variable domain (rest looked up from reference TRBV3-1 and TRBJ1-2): DTAVSQTPKYLVTQMGNDKSIKCEQNLGHDTMYWYKQDSKKFLKIMFSYNNKELIINETVPNRFSPKSPDKAHLNLHINSLELGDSAVYFCASSHYSWDRGYTFGSGTRLTVV.